This note documents a single T cell receptor beta chain sequence. One end of the junction does not line up with germline, which may come from a read error. Stable disease denoted Graves' hyperthyroidism without ophthalmopathy progression within 18 months. Uncontrolled infection, other autoimmune disease, pregnancy or lactation led to exclusion. Orbital computed tomography and thyroid ultrasound, together with serum TRAb and thyroxine and clinical symptoms, were used for diagnoses. This CDR3 comprises 13 residues. Germline loops: CDR1 SQVTM, CDR2 ANQGSEA. This specimen belongs to a study of T cells in Graves' hyperthyroidism and ophthalmopathy. The TCR beta CDR3 regions underwent amplification using RNA transcripts as the source. HTBI primers drove first-round RT-PCR of the TCR CDR3. TCRdb reprocessed the multiplex PCR reads with MiXCR, giving one entry per CDR3 protein. The table has about 47,000 distinct CDR3 sequences, 45% to 65% seen once.

The chain couples TRBV29-1 to TRBJ2-5; D may be TRBD1 (5 bases). Sequencing input: peripheral blood or thyroid tissue (not recorded which). This TCR was recovered from a man between 18 and 35 years old with Graves' hyperthyroidism. The CDR3 DNA reads TGCAGCGTTGCAGGGTGCCGGAGAGAGACTCAGTACTTC. Residues: CSVAGCRRETQYF.